A few counts support the clone carrying this TCR beta chain. What it recognizes is unknown. The method was immunoSEQ multiplex PCR; TCRdb's version includes in-frame clones alone and lacks a portion of them. The repertoire holds 2,500 or so clones, with 76% as singletons. The data were obtained in a study of somatic mutations in cytotoxic T cells in rheumatoid arthritis. General study findings and limits: Levels of CD8+ T-cell clonality in rheumatoid arthritis patients were statistically indistinguishable from those seen in age-matched healthy controls, with no significant difference.

The V gene's germline CDR1 is SGHNT and CDR2 YYREEE (reference sequence). The trim removed 1 base at V and 6 bases at J, leaving 9 bases unmatched. CDR3 length: 15 amino acids. This sequence joins TRBV5-4 and TRBJ2-5; TRBD2 aligns across 7 bases. Sequences were obtained from CD8+ T cells sorted from blood. This clonotype was sampled from a woman aged 40 to 55 with rheumatoid arthritis. The CDR3 loop is CASSLKGTTLKTQYF. CDR3 coding DNA: TGTGCCAGCAGCTTGAAAGGGACTACTCTTAAGACCCAGTACTTC. Complete variable domain (other parts from reference TRBV5-4 and TRBJ2-5): ETGVTQSPTHLIKTRGQQVTLRCSSQSGHNTVSWYQQALGQGPQFIFQYYREEENGRGNFPPRFSGLQFPNYSSELNVNALELDDSALYLCASSLKGTTLKTQYFGPGTRLLVL.